This entry lists 27 T cell receptor beta chains sequenced from one sample in a study of shared clonotypes between healthy human individuals. Clones were sequenced by immunoSEQ multiplex PCR, and TCRdb holds only the in-frame ones, with some missing. This sample has roughly 2,000,000 clones, with about 95% found just once. CD45RO-negative CD8 cells positively selected for CCR7 made up the naive population, which excluded terminally differentiated effector memory CD45RA+ cells. The sample was naive CD8+ T cells sorted from blood. These receptors came from a man between 18 and 35 years old in good health.

This clone was detected only once. The rearrangement joins TRBV7-2 to TRBJ2-1; 7 bases are a match to TRBD1. The CDR3 is made up of 13 amino acids. Germline V gives CDR1 SGHTA, CDR2 FQGNSA. Trimming cost V 3 bases and J 8 bases; bases outside gene matches: 4. The CDR3 DNA follows: TGTGCCAGCAGCTTCCACAGGGGCTATGAGCAGTTCTTC. Residues: CASSFHRGYEQFF.

The chain links TRBV5-1 to TRBJ1-1, with D tentatively TRBD1 (5 bases). Trimming left V 4 bases short and J 1 base short, with 20 bases between. Germline CDR1 reads SGHRS; CDR2 reads YFSETQ. The CDR3 runs 17 residues. The CDR3 nucleotides read TGCGCCAGCAGCCCAACCCCCACAGGAGCAAGGAACACTGAAGCTTTCTTT. It translates to CASSPTPTGARNTEAFF.

This clone showed up just once. The CDR3 sequence: CASSQDLGTGGIYQETQYF. The CDR3 nucleotides are TGCGCCAGCAGCCAAGATCTCGGGACAGGGGGTATTTACCAAGAGACCCAGTACTTC. The chain employs TRBV4-3 and TRBJ2-5; TRBD1 aligns across 11 bases. Per germline, CDR1 LGHNA and CDR2 YSLEER. The CDR3 covers 19 residues. After removal of 0 bases from V and 0 bases from J, the junction contained 9 bases not matched to a gene.

This clone was seen only once. The CDR3 DNA sequence: TGCGCCAGCAGCTTGGATGGGGAACAGGGAGTTGGCGGAAACCCTGAAGCTTTCTTT. Translated: CASSLDGEQGVGGNPEAFF. The chain couples TRBV5-1 to TRBJ1-1; D is possibly TRBD1 (6 bases). Germline CDR1 is SGHRS and CDR2 is YFSETQ. CDR3 length: 19 amino acids. V lost 0 bases and J 6 bases, leaving 27 bases between the germline ends.

The chain joins TRBV4-1 to TRBJ2-3; D unresolved. V was pared by 4 bases and J by 5 bases, with 16 bases between. Germline loops: CDR1 MGHRA, CDR2 YSYEKL. The CDR3 contains 15 residues. The CDR3 sequence is CASSPNRVLQDTQYF. DNA of the CDR3: TGCGCCAGCAGCCCAAATCGGGTCCTGCAAGATACGCAGTATTTT.

The gene calls are TRBV28 and TRBJ1-1; maybe TRBD1 (5 bases). The CDR3 covers 13 residues. V was pared by 7 bases and J by 7 bases, with 16 bases between. Per germline, CDR1 MDHEN and CDR2 SYDVKM. CDR3 nucleotide sequence: TGTGCCAGCACCGAAGGGACGGGCGTTGAAGCTTTCTTT. It is translated as CASTEGTGVEAFF. Supplemented by reference TRBV28 and TRBJ1-1, the full variable domain reads DVKVTQSSRYLVKRTGEKVFLECVQDMDHENMFWYRQDPGLGLRLIYFSYDVKMKEKGDIPEGYSVSREKKERFSLILESASTNQTSMYLCASTEGTGVEAFFGQGTRLTVV.

The CDR3: CASSMMGQSYEQYF. The CDR3 nucleotides read TGTGCCAGTAGTATGATGGGGCAGAGCTACGAGCAGTACTTC. The J gene is TRBJ2-7, the V gene TRBV19; a possible D gene is TRBD1 (5 bases). Germline-derived CDR1 and CDR2 are LNHDA and SQIVND (reference sequence). V was clipped by 3 bases and J by 3 bases, with 12 bases between them. This CDR3 contains 14 residues.

V gene TRBV11-2 combines with J gene TRBJ1-1, with 11 bases aligning to TRBD1. The CDR3 spans 13 residues. Trimming took 1 base from V and 10 from J; bases not matched to a gene: 2. Germline lookup yields CDR1 SGHAT and CDR2 FQNNGV. The DNA of the CDR3 is TGTGCCAGCAGCTTAGTGGACAGGGGGCCAGCTTTCTTT. The encoded protein is CASSLVDRGPAFF.

The chain employs TRBV4-3 and TRBJ2-7, with 10 positions matching TRBD2. This CDR3 has 15 amino acids. Losses at the gene ends were 5 bases for V and 1 base for J; bases not matched to a gene: 5. Germline V gene data show CDR1 as LGHNA and CDR2 as YSLEER. The CDR3 coding sequence is TGCGCCAGCAGCGATATAGCGGGAGGATCCTACGAGCAGTACTTC. Residues: CASSDIAGGSYEQYF.

V gene TRBV7-9 combines with J gene TRBJ1-1; TRBD1 might be the D (6 bases). The CDR3 loop spans 14 amino acids. CDR1 and CDR2 from the germline V gene are SEHNR and FQNEAQ (reference sequence). V was shortened by 0 bases and J by 6 bases, with 11 bases between the two germline ends. The CDR3 region has the DNA TGTGCCAGCAGCTTAGCGGTCAGGGGAGCTGAAGCTTTCTTT. It is translated as CASSLAVRGAEAFF.

The chain has TRBV4-1 and TRBJ2-7; 11 bases match TRBD2. V was clipped by 2 bases and J by 4 bases; unmatched bases: 4. Germline CDR1 MGHRA, CDR2 YSYEKL. This CDR3 region has 15 residues. The CDR3 spells CASSQISGRAYEQYF. The CDR3 DNA reads as TGCGCCAGCAGCCAAATTAGCGGGAGGGCTTACGAGCAGTACTTC.

As concerns this clone: The same CDR3 also results from other DNA sequences found in this sample. The chain is built from TRBV5-6 and TRBJ2-5, with unresolved D. V was pared by 0 bases and J by 0 bases, with 6 bases between. From germline, CDR1 is SGHDT and CDR2 YYEEEE. The CDR3 is made up of 14 amino acids. CDR3 in DNA: TGTGCCAGCAGCTTGGTAGGCGACCAAGAGACCCAGTACTTC. It is translated as CASSLVGDQETQYF.

Concerning this clone itself: Other DNA sequences in this specimen translate into the identical CDR3. This sequence joins TRBV18 and TRBJ1-1; D uncertain. V gave up 3 bases and J gave up 1 base, with 6 bases separating them. Germline CDR1 and CDR2: KGHSH and LQKENI. This CDR3 region has 13 residues. The CDR3 reads CASSPSGNTEAFF. CDR3 DNA sequence: TGTGCCAGCTCACCCTCAGGGAACACTGAAGCTTTCTTT.

A single count supports this clone. This sequence joins TRBV7-2 and TRBJ1-5; D call uncertain. The V and J ends lost 5 bases and 2 bases respectively, with 16 bases between them. This CDR3 is 16 amino acids long. The germline V gene has CDR1 SGHTA and CDR2 FQGNSA. The CDR3 loop reads CASSPHESGRNQPQHF. In nucleotides, the CDR3 is TGTGCCAGCAGCCCCCATGAATCAGGTCGCAATCAGCCCCAGCATTTT.

This chain connects TRBV2 to TRBJ2-7, with 8 bases fitting TRBD2. This CDR3 has 14 residues. Germline CDR1 reads SNHLY; CDR2 reads FYNNEI. Germline trimming cut 7 bases from V and 0 bases from J; bases unmatched to any gene: 5. CDR3 loop: CASKSSGASYEQYF. CDR3 DNA: TGTGCCAGCAAGAGTAGCGGGGCCTCCTACGAGCAGTACTTC.

This chain joins TRBV19 and TRBJ2-7; 11 bases match TRBD1. Trimming removed 6 bases from V and 0 bases from J; junction bases left unmatched: 10. Germline V gene sequence: CDR1 LNHDA, CDR2 SQIVND (reference sequence). CDR3 length: 17 amino acids. CDR3 sequence: CASSARTGGPPSYEQYF. The CDR3 DNA sequence: TGTGCCAGTAGCGCTAGGACAGGGGGCCCTCCCTCCTACGAGCAGTACTTC.

The J gene is TRBJ2-3, the V gene TRBV28; TRBD2 aligns across 13 bases. Germline CDR1 reads MDHEN; CDR2 reads SYDVKM. The V and J ends lost 5 bases and 0 bases, in that order; junction bases with no gene match: 2. The CDR3 covers 16 residues. In DNA, the CDR3 is TGTGCCAGCAGTCAGGGACTAGCGGGGAGCACAGATACGCAGTATTTT. This gives the protein CASSQGLAGSTDTQYF.

The chain couples TRBV1 to TRBJ1-5; TRBD1 is the table's D call and was not checked against the DNA. TRBV1 is given as a pseudogene. The CDR3 is 19 amino acids. CDR3 nucleotides: TGCACCAGCAGCCTGATAAGGACAGGGGGGGCCGTTAGCAATCAGCCCCAGCATTTT. It is translated as CTSSLIRTGGAVSNQPQHF.

In DNA, the CDR3 is TGTGCCAGCAGGGGACAGGGAGGTAATGAAAAACTGTTTTTT. Translated: CASRGQGGNEKLFF. The chain is built from TRBV2 and TRBJ1-4; the match to TRBD1 covers 9 bases. The CDR3 contains 14 residues. The germline gives CDR1 SNHLY, CDR2 FYNNEI. J lost 4 bases, V lost 6 bases, and 3 bases had no gene match.

The chain carries TRBV6-5 and TRBJ2-7; D gene unclear. V shed 6 bases and J shed 1 base, with 13 bases lying between them. The CDR3 is 14 amino acids. The germline V gene has CDR1 MNHEY and CDR2 SVGAGI. CDR3 sequence reads: CASSPSAPSYEQYF. The CDR3 region has the DNA TGTGCCAGCAGCCCCTCGGCTCCTTCCTACGAGCAGTACTTC.

This chain links TRBV6-5 with TRBJ2-2; D is unresolved. In germline, CDR1 is MNHEY, CDR2 SVGAGI. The CDR3 extends over 14 amino acids. Trimming left V 8 bases short and J 4 bases short, with 14 bases between. The CDR3 region is CASQFGLGTGELFF. As DNA, the CDR3 is TGTGCCAGCCAATTTGGGCTTGGCACCGGGGAGCTGTTTTTT.

CDR3 sequence: CASSSRTSSDTQYF. The DNA for the CDR3 is TGTGCCAGCAGTTCTCGGACTAGCTCAGATACGCAGTATTTT. V usage is TRBV28 and J usage is TRBJ2-3; 8 bases match TRBD2. Germline trimming cut 4 bases from V and 4 bases from J; bases unmatched to any gene: 4. Germline V gene sequence: CDR1 MDHEN, CDR2 SYDVKM. This CDR3 has 14 amino acids. Based on the CDR3 plus reference TRBV28 and TRBJ2-3, the full variable domain is DVKVTQSSRYLVKRTGEKVFLECVQDMDHENMFWYRQDPGLGLRLIYFSYDVKMKEKGDIPEGYSVSREKKERFSLILESASTNQTSMYLCASSSRTSSDTQYFGPGTRLTVL.

The V call is TRBV4-1, the J call TRBJ2-7; tentative D call: TRBD1 (5 bases). V was cut by 1 base and J by 3 bases, with 19 bases left in between. The CDR3 has 17 residues. CDR1 MGHRA and CDR2 YSYEKL come from the germline V gene. In DNA, the CDR3 is TGCGCCAGCAGCCAAGGCCAAGCAGGACACCCTGACTACGAGCAGTACTTC. It codes for CASSQGQAGHPDYEQYF.

The chain links TRBV7-9 to TRBJ2-7; the match to TRBD2 covers 7 bases. The CDR3 is 15 residues long. Germline-derived CDR1 and CDR2 are SEHNR and FQNEAQ (reference sequence). Trimming took 5 bases from V and 5 from J; bases not matched to a gene: 12. CDR3 sequence: CASSPGWEGSNEQYF. The CDR3 DNA reads as TGTGCCAGCAGCCCAGGTTGGGAGGGAAGCAACGAGCAGTACTTC.

This clone was counted a few times. The sample has other DNA sequences that encode this CDR3 too. V is TRBV9 and J is TRBJ2-7; 8 positions agree with TRBD1. Germline lookup yields CDR1 SGDLS and CDR2 YYNGEE. The CDR3 is 14 residues long. Trimming took 0 bases from V and 3 from J; bases not matched to a gene: 2. CDR3 protein: CASSVGTGLYEQYF. The CDR3 DNA reads as TGTGCCAGCAGCGTAGGGACAGGGCTCTACGAGCAGTACTTC.

The chain combines TRBV27 with TRBJ1-5; D perhaps matches TRBD1 (6 bases). V lost 4 bases and J 4 bases, leaving 11 bases between the germline ends. The CDR3 consists of 14 residues. The germline V gene encodes CDR1 MNHEY and CDR2 SMNVEV (reference sequence). The CDR3 nucleotides read TGTGCCAGCAGTTCCCGACAGGCAAATCAGCCCCAGCATTTT. It encodes CASSSRQANQPQHF.

At least ten counts were recorded for this clone. The V and J genes are TRBV29-1 and TRBJ1-5; 10 bases match TRBD1. The CDR3 has 15 residues. Looked up from germline, CDR1 is SQVTM and CDR2 is ANQGSEA. The ends lost 6 bases at V and 5 bases at J; junction bases unmatched: 10. CDR3 sequence reads: CSVGGTGDRDQPQHF. CDR3 sequence (DNA): TGCAGCGTAGGTGGGACAGGGGATCGGGATCAGCCCCAGCATTTT. Together with reference TRBV29-1 and TRBJ1-5, the CDR3 gives the full variable domain: SAVISQKPSRDICQRGTSLTIQCQVDSQVTMMFWYRQQPGQSLTLIATANQGSEATYESGFVIDKFPISRPNLTFSTLTVSNMSPEDSSIYLCSVGGTGDRDQPQHFGDGTRLSIL.